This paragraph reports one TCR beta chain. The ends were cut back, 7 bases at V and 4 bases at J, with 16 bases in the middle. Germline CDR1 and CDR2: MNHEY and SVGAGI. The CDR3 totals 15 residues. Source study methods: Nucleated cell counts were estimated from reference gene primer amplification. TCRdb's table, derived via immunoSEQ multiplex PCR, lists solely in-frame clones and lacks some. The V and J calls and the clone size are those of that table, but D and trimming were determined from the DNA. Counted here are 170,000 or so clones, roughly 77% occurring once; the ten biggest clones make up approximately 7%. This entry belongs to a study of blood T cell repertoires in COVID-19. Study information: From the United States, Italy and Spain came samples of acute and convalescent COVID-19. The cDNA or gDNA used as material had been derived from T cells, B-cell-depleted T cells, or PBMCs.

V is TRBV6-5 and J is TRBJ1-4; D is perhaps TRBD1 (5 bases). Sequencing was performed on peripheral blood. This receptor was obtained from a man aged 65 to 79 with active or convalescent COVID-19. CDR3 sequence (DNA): TGTGCCAGCACGGGACGGCTCGGGGGTAATGAAAAACTGTTTTTT. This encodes CASTGRLGGNEKLFF.